Listed here are 14 T cell receptor beta chains from one sample, sequenced in a study of blood T cell repertoires in COVID-19. Sequencing was performed with immunoSEQ multiplex PCR; in TCRdb, only in-frame clones are kept and a portion is missing. The sample has 250,000 to 350,000 clones, roughly 88% seen once; the top ten hold about 1%. The sequenced sample consisted of PBMCs or T cells enriched from blood (not recorded which). These receptors all come from a woman aged 25 to 39 who had recovered from COVID-19.

DNA of the CDR3: TGTGCCAGCAGCCAACTGCGGAACAATGAGCAGTTCTTC. Translation: CASSQLRNNEQFF. This chain links TRBV3-1 (or the pseudogene TRBV3-2) with TRBJ2-1; D not resolved. CDR1 and CDR2 from the germline V gene are LGHDT and YNNKEL (reference sequence). With 2 bases removed from V and 5 bases from J, the gap between germline ends came to 7 bases. This CDR3 spans 13 amino acids.

The chain is built from TRBV15 and TRBJ2-1, with a possible D match to TRBD2 (7 bases). The V gene's germline CDR1 is LNHNV and CDR2 YYDKDF (reference sequence). V was shortened by 0 bases and J by 5 bases, with 23 bases between the two germline ends. The CDR3 spans 19 residues. The DNA for the CDR3 is TGTGCCACCAGCAGAGATCCGGACAGCGGGACGAGAGAGGACAATGAGCAGTTCTTC. Translated, it gives CATSRDPDSGTREDNEQFF.

The chain couples TRBV5-6 to TRBJ2-2; TRBD2 might be the D (6 bases). V was trimmed by 2 bases and J by 6 bases, leaving 11 bases between them. The germline gives CDR1 SGHDT, CDR2 YYEEEE. This CDR3 comprises 14 residues. The CDR3 protein is CASSFWTMSGELFF. In nucleotides, the CDR3 is TGTGCCAGCAGCTTTTGGACTATGTCCGGGGAGCTGTTTTTT.

This clone was detected only once. V gene TRBV7-2 combines with J gene TRBJ2-3; 12 bases agree with TRBD2. Trimming at V came to 3 bases and at J to 5 bases, leaving 6 bases not matched to a gene. Germline V lookup: CDR1 SGHTA, CDR2 FQGNSA. This CDR3 contains 16 residues. The CDR3 DNA follows: TGTGCCAGCAGCTTCAGACTAGCGGGAGCGCTAGATACGCAGTATTTT. It is translated as CASSFRLAGALDTQYF. The full variable domain, its missing parts supplied by reference TRBV7-2 and TRBJ2-3, is GAGVSQSPSNKVTEKGKDVELRCDPISGHTALYWYRQSLGQGLEFLIYFQGNSAPDKSGLPSDRFSAERTGGSVSTLTIQRTQQEDSAVYLCASSFRLAGALDTQYFGPGTRLTVL.

This clone was seen more than once but under ten times. This sequence joins TRBV5-8 and TRBJ1-4; 7 bases line up with TRBD1. Germline trimming cut 4 bases from V and 0 bases from J; bases unmatched to any gene: 9. Germline CDR1 and CDR2: SGHTS and YDEGEE. This CDR3 region has 17 residues. The CDR3 sequence is CASSVGQDSATNEKLFF. DNA of the CDR3: TGTGCCAGCAGCGTAGGACAGGACTCTGCAACTAATGAAAAACTGTTTTTT.

The CDR3 nucleotides are TGTGCCAGCAGCCGGCCCCGGGAGGGATTCTACGAGCAGTACTTC. It is translated as CASSRPREGFYEQYF. V is TRBV14 and J is TRBJ2-7; 8 positions match TRBD2. This CDR3 contains 15 residues. The trim removed 4 bases at V and 3 bases at J, leaving 8 bases unmatched. The germline V gene has CDR1 SGHDN and CDR2 FVKESK.

V usage is TRBV2 and J usage is TRBJ2-4; 11 positions match TRBD2. The CDR3 is 14 residues long. J gave up 6 bases and V 8 bases, and 6 bases lay outside the gene matches. Germline values: CDR1 SNHLY, CDR2 FYNNEI. For the CDR3, the DNA is TGTGCCAGCCTGGGACTAGCGGCCGGAAACATTCAGTACTTC. Protein: CASLGLAAGNIQYF.

This clone has a single count. The rearrangement joins TRBV29-1 to TRBJ1-2; 10 nucleotides agree with TRBD1. Trimming took 0 bases from V and 5 from J; bases not matched to a gene: 12. The CDR3 totals 17 residues. Germline CDR1 SQVTM, CDR2 ANQGSEA. The CDR3 bases are TGCAGCGTTGAAGATCTCCGGCGACAGGGGGCGAATTATGGCTACACCTTC. Translated: CSVEDLRRQGANYGYTF.

The rearrangement links TRBV27 to TRBJ2-2; D might be TRBD2 (7 bases). With 8 bases removed from V and 0 bases from J, the gap between germline ends came to 13 bases. This CDR3 has 15 amino acids. CDR1 is MNHEY, CDR2 SMNVEV, per germline (reference sequence). The CDR3 region has the DNA TGTGCCAGCTGTACGGGGGGCTCGAACACCGGGGAGCTGTTTTTT. As protein: CASCTGGSNTGELFF.

The chain couples TRBV28 to TRBJ1-3; tentative D call: TRBD1 (6 bases). The CDR3 is 16 residues long. The germline CDR1 and CDR2 sequences are MDHEN and SYDVKM. V was pared by 7 bases and J by 0 bases, with 16 bases between. CDR3 sequence reads: CASTLGGTHSGNTIYF. CDR3 nucleotide sequence: TGTGCCAGCACCCTTGGGGGCACACACTCTGGAAACACCATATATTTT.

This clone came up once. The chain couples TRBV19 to TRBJ1-4; D perhaps matches TRBD1 (6 bases). Germline lookup yields CDR1 LNHDA and CDR2 SQIVND (reference sequence). CDR3 size: 13 residues. The ends were cut back, 7 bases at V and 5 bases at J, with 11 bases in the middle. In nucleotides, the CDR3 is TGTGCCAGTACTTCTACAGGGAATGAAAAACTGTTTTTT. Translating it yields CASTSTGNEKLFF.

This chain connects TRBV11-3 to TRBJ2-1; TRBD2 matches 13 bases. With 3 bases clipped from V and 3 bases from J, the junction kept 8 bases outside the gene matches. The CDR3 is made up of 18 amino acids. Germline assignment: CDR1 SGHNT and CDR2 YENEEA. CDR3 sequence: CASSFANWTSGGYNEQFF. CDR3 nucleotide sequence: TGTGCCAGCAGCTTCGCAAACTGGACTAGCGGGGGCTACAATGAGCAGTTCTTC.

This sequence joins TRBV14 and TRBJ1-6, with 7 bases lining up with TRBD1. V was pared by 4 bases and J by 6 bases, with 3 bases of the junction left unmatched. The CDR3 totals 14 residues. Germline lookup yields CDR1 SGHDN and CDR2 FVKESK. CDR3 DNA sequence: TGTGCCAGCAGCCTACACAGGGGTAATTCACCCCTCCACTTT. This codes for CASSLHRGNSPLHF.

This clone was observed a few times. The V call is TRBV19, the J call TRBJ2-3; 11 bases map to TRBD1. J was trimmed by 8 bases and V by 3 bases; bases with no gene match: 1. The CDR3 covers 13 residues. Germline V CDR1 and CDR2: LNHDA, SQIVND (reference sequence). The CDR3 loop is CASSIGTGGTQYF. The DNA for the CDR3 is TGTGCCAGTAGTATCGGGACAGGGGGTACGCAGTATTTT.